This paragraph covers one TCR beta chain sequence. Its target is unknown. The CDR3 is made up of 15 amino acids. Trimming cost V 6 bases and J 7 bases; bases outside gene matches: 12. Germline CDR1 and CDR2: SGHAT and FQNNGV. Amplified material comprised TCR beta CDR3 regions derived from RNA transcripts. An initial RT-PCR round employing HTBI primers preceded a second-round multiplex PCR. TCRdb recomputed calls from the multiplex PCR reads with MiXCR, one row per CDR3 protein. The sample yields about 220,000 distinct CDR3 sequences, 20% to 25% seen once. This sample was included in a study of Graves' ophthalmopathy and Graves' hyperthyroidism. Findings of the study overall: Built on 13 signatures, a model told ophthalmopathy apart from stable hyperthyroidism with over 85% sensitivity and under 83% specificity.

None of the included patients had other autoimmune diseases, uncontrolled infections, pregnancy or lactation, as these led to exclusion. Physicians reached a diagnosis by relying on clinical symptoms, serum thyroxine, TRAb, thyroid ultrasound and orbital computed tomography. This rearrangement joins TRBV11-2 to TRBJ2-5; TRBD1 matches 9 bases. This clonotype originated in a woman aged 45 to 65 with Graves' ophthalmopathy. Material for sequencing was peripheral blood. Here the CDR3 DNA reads TGTGCCAGCAGACGACCGGGACAGGGTACCAGGACCCAGTACTTC. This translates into CASRRPGQGTRTQYF.